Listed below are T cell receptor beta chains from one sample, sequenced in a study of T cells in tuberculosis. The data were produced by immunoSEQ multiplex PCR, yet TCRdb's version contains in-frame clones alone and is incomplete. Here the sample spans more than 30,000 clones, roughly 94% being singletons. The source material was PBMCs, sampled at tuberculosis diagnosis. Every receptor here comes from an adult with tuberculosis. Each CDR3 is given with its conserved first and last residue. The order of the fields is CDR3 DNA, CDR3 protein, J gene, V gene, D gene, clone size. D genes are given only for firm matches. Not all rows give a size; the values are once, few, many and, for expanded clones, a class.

TGTGCCAGCAGCTTATCCTTGACAGGGATGTACGCGGAGACCCAGTACTTC CASSLSLTGMYAETQYF TRBJ2-5 TRBV7-2 TRBD1 -
TGTGCCAGTAGTATAGATCGCGGCAGGGGTGGCTACACCTTC CASSIDRGRGGYTF TRBJ1-2 TRBV19 - -
TGTGCCAGCAGTTACAACAGGGGGTCCTACGAGCAGTACTTC CASSYNRGSYEQYF TRBJ2-7 TRBV6-5 TRBD1 -
TGTGCCAGCAGTCGGGAGATAACAGAGCCCCAGCATTTT CASSREITEPQHF TRBJ1-5 TRBV6-4 - -
TGTGCCAGCCACTTGCTGGCAGGGAAGACAGATACGCAGTATTTT CASHLLAGKTDTQYF TRBJ2-3 TRBV2 - -
TGTGCCAGCAGCTTGGGGGGCACCGGGGAGCTGTTTTTT CASSLGGTGELFF TRBJ2-2 TRBV7-9 - -
TGTGCCAGCAGCCAAGAAGGGGACTGGATCACAGATACGCAGTATTTT CASSQEGDWITDTQYF TRBJ2-3 TRBV4-2 - -
TGCAGCGTCCAATTACAGGGCCCTCAACTATTTGGCTATGGCTACACCTTC CSVQLQGPQLFGYGYTF TRBJ1-2 TRBV29-1 - -
TGTGCCACGGGGGGAGAGACCCAGTACTTC CATGGETQYF TRBJ2-5 TRBV10-3 TRBD2 -
TGTGCCAGCAGCTTAGGGACAGGGGAGACGCAGTATTTT CASSLGTGETQYF TRBJ2-3 TRBV7-8 TRBD1 few
TGTGCCAGTCTTCAGGACTCTGGAAACACCATATATTTT CASLQDSGNTIYF TRBJ1-3 TRBV19 - -
TGTGCCAGTAGTATATATCCGTCAGGGGTCAACACCGGGGAGCTGTTTTTT CASSIYPSGVNTGELFF TRBJ2-2 TRBV19 - -
TGTGCCAGCAGCAAAGAGACAGGGTGGGACACTGAAGCTTTCTTT CASSKETGWDTEAFF TRBJ1-1 TRBV7-8 TRBD1 -
TGTGCCAGCAGAGGACAGGGGAGTCCCTACGAGCAGTACTTC CASRGQGSPYEQYF TRBJ2-7 TRBV5-4 TRBD1 -
TGTGCCAGCAGTTCCCAGGGGCCAGATACGCAGTATTTT CASSSQGPDTQYF TRBJ2-3 TRBV6-5 - -
TGCAGCGCCGGGACAGCCTACGAGCAGTACTTC CSAGTAYEQYF TRBJ2-7 TRBV29-1 TRBD1 -
TGTGCCAGCAGTTACGCGGGGAGGCACGAGCAGTACTTC CASSYAGRHEQYF TRBJ2-7 TRBV6-5 - -
TGCGCCAGCAGCCAACCCCGACAGGGGGGATCTGAAAAACTGTTTTTT CASSQPRQGGSEKLFF TRBJ1-4 TRBV4-3 TRBD1 -
TGTGCCAGCTCACCACGGTTACAGAGCTCCTACAATGAGCAGTTCTTC CASSPRLQSSYNEQFF TRBJ2-1 TRBV18 - -
TGTGCCAGCAGTTCTCCCAGGGAATCTGGGGCCAACGTCCTGACTTTC CASSSPRESGANVLTF TRBJ2-6 TRBV7-9 - -
TGTGCCAGCAGTGAATGGGCAGGGGGGATGAACACTGAAGCTTTCTTT CASSEWAGGMNTEAFF TRBJ1-1 TRBV6-1 TRBD1 -
TGTGCCTCGACCGCGGCAGGTTGGAGGGACACTGAAGCTTTCTTT CASTAAGWRDTEAFF TRBJ1-1 TRBV30 - once
TGTGCTAGTGGTTTGGCAGGTCGCCGGGGGAGCTCCTACAATGAGCAGTTCTTC CASGLAGRRGSSYNEQFF TRBJ2-1 TRBV12-5 - -
TGTGCTAGTGGTTTCATCGTGTCGGGGGTCCTTAACACCGGGGAGCTGTTTTTT CASGFIVSGVLNTGELFF TRBJ2-2 TRBV12-5 - -
TGTGCCTGGAGTGTGGGGGGTCCCAATCAGCCCCAGCATTTT CAWSVGGPNQPQHF TRBJ1-5 TRBV30 - -
TGTGCCAGCAGCGTTCAGGGCTCTGGGGCCAACGTCCTGACTTTC CASSVQGSGANVLTF TRBJ2-6 TRBV7-6 - -
TGTGCCAGTAGTATACCAGGGTTGGAGTATCAGCCCCAGCATTTT CASSIPGLEYQPQHF TRBJ1-5 TRBV19 - -
TGTGCCAGCAGTTATTCGCGGGAGTCAGGATCAAGCAATCAGCCCCAGCATTTT CASSYSRESGSSNQPQHF TRBJ1-5 TRBV2 - -